Reported below is one T cell receptor (beta chain). Its antigen is not known. The PCR used 60 Vbeta and 13 Jbeta primers. Assay used: immunoSEQ multiplex PCR; TCRdb lists only in-frame clones, some missing. Recorded for this sample: approximately 71,000 clones. The data were obtained in a study of cytomegalovirus exposure and HLA in healthy donors. Across the study: Among about 200 million T cells, an earlier analysis found 120 million or so unique TCR beta sequences.

Whole-study results and caveats: Among CMV-associated TCR beta chains, most appeared HLA-restricted in a later analysis. In a later analysis, specific HLA alleles were associated with 15,000 to 20,000 TCR beta sequences at a 0.05 false discovery rate.

Source material: PBMCs. The sequence came from a female donor in good health and CMV-seropositive.

The CDR3 nucleotides read TGTGCCAGCAGCTCTAGCGGGACGTACCAAGAGACCCAGTACTTC. Its protein product is CASSSSGTYQETQYF. The V gene is TRBV28, the J gene TRBJ2-5; the match to TRBD2 covers 9 bases. The V gene end was trimmed by 6 bases and the J gene end by 0 bases; junction bases not matched to a gene: 5. Germline V gives CDR1 MDHEN, CDR2 SYDVKM. The CDR3 is made up of 15 amino acids.